Presented here are 25 T cell receptor beta chains from one specimen sequenced in a study of blood T cells in healthy people across ages. Primers used in a second PCR of about 7 to 12 cycles were a sample-barcoded 5' primer and a J-beta primer mix. Each CDR3 protein is one row after TCRdb ran MiXCR on the 5' RACE reads. The sample shows about 1.4 million distinct CDR3 sequences, around 59% of them seen only once. The sequencing sample was made of blood. The receptor set was obtained from a man aged 18 to 29 in good health.

In its sample, this clonotype was seen a few times. CDR3 in amino acids: CASRTGAEQYF. The CDR3 region has the DNA TGTGCCAGCAGGACCGGGGCCGAGCAGTACTTC. The chain carries TRBV7-2 and TRBJ2-7; D is possibly TRBD1 or TRBD2 (5 bases each). CDR1 is SGHTA, CDR2 FQGNSA, per germline. V was clipped by 6 bases and J by 6 bases, with 9 bases between them. The CDR3 has 11 amino acids. The full variable domain, its missing parts supplied by reference TRBV7-2 and TRBJ2-7, is GAGVSQSPSNKVTEKGKDVELRCDPISGHTALYWYRQSLGQGLEFLIYFQGNSAPDKSGLPSDRFSAERTGGSVSTLTIQRTQQEDSAVYLCASRTGAEQYFGPGTRLTVT.

The chain carries TRBV20-1 and TRBJ1-5; no firm D call. The CDR3 extends over 12 amino acids. V lost 7 bases and J lost 2, with 9 bases in between. In germline, CDR1 is DFQATT, CDR2 SNEGSKA (reference sequence). The CDR3 DNA is TGCAGTGTTGGAAGGGGCAATCAGCCCCAGCATTTT. This encodes CSVGRGNQPQHF.

V and J are TRBV5-4 and TRBJ2-7; tentative D call: TRBD1 (5 bases). Germline loops: CDR1 SGHNT, CDR2 YYREEE (reference sequence). The V and J ends lost 0 bases and 4 bases respectively, with 11 bases between them. The CDR3 contains 14 residues. The CDR3 DNA reads TGTGCCAGCAGCTTGGGGCTGGACAAGTACGAGCAGTACTTC. It codes for CASSLGLDKYEQYF.

This clonotype has more than one count but fewer than ten. The chain combines TRBV10-3 with TRBJ2-3, with 9 bases matching TRBD2. There are 14 residues in the CDR3. Losses at the gene ends were 8 bases for V and 2 bases for J; bases not matched to a gene: 5. Germline CDR1 ENHRY, CDR2 SYGVKD. The CDR3 bases are TGTGCCATCCCTCTAGCGGGGATCACAGATACGCAGTATTTT. The encoded protein is CAIPLAGITDTQYF.

The chain has TRBV20-1 and TRBJ2-4; D is unresolved. Looked up from germline, CDR1 is DFQATT and CDR2 is SNEGSKA (reference sequence). The CDR3 spans 13 residues. Trimming left V 7 bases short and J 0 bases short, with 10 bases between. In DNA, the CDR3 is TGCAGTGGCATGGGTCTAGCCAAAAACATTCAGTACTTC. It yields the protein CSGMGLAKNIQYF.

This clonotype was observed at least ten times. The chain combines TRBV20-1 with TRBJ1-2; D is undetermined. Germline lookup yields CDR1 DFQATT and CDR2 SNEGSKA (reference sequence). Trimming took off 1 base at V and 3 bases at J, with 6 bases between the two ends. The length of the CDR3 is 12 residues. In nucleotides, the CDR3 is TGCAGTGCTAGAGTCAAGGACTATGGCTACACCTTC. This gives the protein CSARVKDYGYTF.

The chain carries TRBV12-3 or TRBV12-4 and TRBJ2-3, with D unclear. V was pared by 3 bases and J by 5 bases, with 9 bases between. The CDR3 has 13 residues. The CDR3 loop reads CASSLGRIDTQYF. CDR3 nucleotides: TGTGCCAGCAGTTTGGGCAGGATAGATACGCAGTATTTT.

This chain links TRBV4-1 with TRBJ2-7; D unclear. The germline V gene has CDR1 MGHRA and CDR2 YSYEKL. Trimming removed 5 bases from V and 5 bases from J, with 16 bases in between. This CDR3 comprises 14 residues. CDR3 protein: CASSTPDIYDEQYF. In nucleotides, the CDR3 is TGCGCCAGCAGCACGCCAGACATTTACGACGAGCAGTACTTC.

About this clonotype itself: A read error may produce the germline difference seen at one junction end. V and J are TRBV6-5 and TRBJ2-1, with D possibly TRBD1 on 6 matching bases. Germline CDR1 MNHEY, CDR2 SVGAGI. CDR3 size: 15 residues. CDR3 in DNA: TGTGTCAGCAGGTTCCGGGACACATGGGGAAATGAGCAGTTCTTC. This translates into CVSRFRDTWGNEQFF.

The V call is TRBV12-3 or TRBV12-4, the J call TRBJ2-5; 10 positions agree with TRBD1. Losses at the gene ends were 1 base for V and 2 bases for J; bases not matched to a gene: 7. The CDR3 contains 17 residues. This CDR3 is CASSLVGQGPQQETQYF. The CDR3 DNA reads as TGTGCCAGCAGTTTAGTGGGACAGGGGCCTCAACAAGAGACCCAGTACTTC.

The chain is built from TRBV6-2 or TRBV6-3 and TRBJ1-2, with 7 bases identical to TRBD1. Germline V lookup: CDR1 MNHEY, CDR2 SVGEGT. The CDR3 is made up of 14 amino acids. J gave up 1 base and V 10 bases, and 9 bases lay outside the gene matches. CDR3 region: CATDDRVHNYGYTF. For the CDR3, the DNA is TGTGCCACGGACGACAGGGTGCATAACTATGGCTACACCTTC.

The gene calls are TRBV27 and TRBJ1-2; D might be TRBD1 (5 bases). V was cut by 6 bases and J by 4 bases, with 18 bases left in between. This CDR3 is built from 15 residues. CDR1 is MNHEY, CDR2 SMNVEV, per germline (reference sequence). The CDR3 is CASRRGRDPFYGYTF. The DNA of the CDR3 is TGTGCCAGCAGAAGAGGCCGGGACCCGTTCTATGGCTACACCTTC.

A note on this clonotype: The junction and the germline gene differ at one end; a read error may be behind it. The chain employs TRBV5-1 and TRBJ1-5; 8 bases align to TRBD1. CDR1 is SGHRS and CDR2 is YFSETQ in the germline V gene. The CDR3 covers 15 residues. CDR3 in amino acids: CASSLTGGGNQPQHF. The DNA of the CDR3 is TGTGCCAGCAGCTTAACAGGGGGTGGCAATCAGCCCCAGCATTTT.

Regarding this clonotype: Its ends do not fully match the called genes, so a read error is possible. The chain employs TRBV7-2 and TRBJ2-5; 8 bases are a match to TRBD2. Germline lookup yields CDR1 SGHTA and CDR2 FQGNSA. This CDR3 is built from 14 residues. The chain's CDR3 is CASILAGSGETQYF. Here the CDR3 DNA reads TGTGCCAGCATCTTAGCGGGATCTGGAGAGACCCAGTACTTC.

This clonotype has only a few counts. The chain carries TRBV7-2 and TRBJ2-5, with 10 bases lining up with TRBD2. Germline-derived CDR1 and CDR2 are SGHTA and FQGNSA. This CDR3 spans 13 amino acids. Germline trimming cut 0 bases from V and 13 bases from J; bases unmatched to any gene: 5. This CDR3 is CASSLAASGGVYF. The CDR3 DNA reads as TGTGCCAGCAGCTTAGCGGCTAGCGGGGGCGTGTACTTC.

The chain recombines TRBV2 with TRBJ2-1; D could derive from TRBD1 or TRBD2 (5 bases each). Trimming removed 3 bases at V and 8 bases at J, with 8 bases between. This CDR3 region has 12 residues. Per the germline V gene, CDR1 is SNHLY and CDR2 is FYNNEI. The CDR3 loop reads CASSDTGHEQFF. In nucleotides, the CDR3 is TGTGCCAGCAGTGATACGGGGCATGAGCAGTTCTTC.

This clonotype was observed a few times. CDR3 sequence: CASSPRLQRLNEQFF. For the CDR3, the DNA is TGTGCCAGCAGCCCTCGACTCCAGCGGTTGAATGAGCAGTTCTTC. The gene calls are TRBV7-6 and TRBJ2-1; D is perhaps TRBD2 (5 bases). CDR3 length: 15 residues. The V and J ends lost 5 bases and 7 bases respectively, with 18 bases between them. Germline V gives CDR1 SGHVS, CDR2 FNYEAQ.

The chain combines TRBV9 with TRBJ1-2; weak D call: TRBD1 (5 bases). The V end was cut by 0 bases, the J end by 4 bases, with 10 bases between. There are 14 residues in the CDR3. From germline, CDR1 is SGDLS and CDR2 YYNGEE. CDR3 coding DNA: TGTGCCAGCAGCGTAGGGGACCTCGGCTATGGCTACACCTTC. It specifies CASSVGDLGYGYTF.

The chain recombines TRBV20-1 with TRBJ2-7; TRBD2 aligns across 9 bases. V trimming: 6 bases; J trimming: 1 base; junction bases outside the gene matches: 7. This CDR3 comprises 14 residues. Germline lookup yields CDR1 DFQATT and CDR2 SNEGSKA (reference sequence). This CDR3 is CSARAGGVSYEQYF. CDR3 DNA: TGCAGTGCCCGTGCGGGGGGGGTATCCTACGAGCAGTACTTC.

Worth noting for this clonotype: One end of the junction does not line up with germline, which may come from a read error. The chain's CDR3 is CSVGGTGTNTQYF. CDR3 nucleotides: TGCAGCGTTGGGGGGACAGGCACAAATACGCAGTATTTT. The J gene is TRBJ2-3, the V gene TRBV29-1; 8 bases line up with TRBD1. CDR1 and CDR2 from the germline V gene are SQVTM and ANQGSEA. This CDR3 is built from 13 residues.

This clonotype turned up a few times. V usage is TRBV20-1 and J usage is TRBJ2-1, with 11 bases aligning to TRBD2. This CDR3 has 14 amino acids. Germline CDR1 and CDR2: DFQATT and SNEGSKA (reference sequence). Trimming cost V 6 bases and J 4 bases; bases outside gene matches: 5. The DNA for the CDR3 is TGCAGTGCACTATCTAGCGGGGGGTACAATGAGCAGTTCTTC. Residues: CSALSSGGYNEQFF.

There are a few counts of this clonotype. The V call is TRBV7-9, the J call TRBJ2-7; TRBD1 agrees at 7 bases. The CDR3 sequence is 15 residues long. Germline V gene data show CDR1 as SEHNR and CDR2 as FQNEAQ (reference sequence). J gave up 0 bases and V 5 bases, and 7 bases lay outside the gene matches. The DNA of the CDR3 is TGTGCCAGCAGCCCTCGCCCAGGGGGCTCCTACGAGCAGTACTTC. Amino acids: CASSPRPGGSYEQYF.

The chain links TRBV2 to TRBJ2-2; TRBD1 is a possible D gene (6 bases). This CDR3 is built from 12 residues. Germline V lookup: CDR1 SNHLY, CDR2 FYNNEI. V dropped 9 bases and J dropped 3 bases, with 8 bases sitting between them. CDR3 in amino acids: CARGTYTGELFF. The CDR3, as DNA: TGTGCCAGGGGGACATACACCGGGGAGCTGTTTTTT.

In regard to this clonotype: Possible read error: a much larger clone is one base away. This chain links TRBV4-2 with TRBJ2-1; D gene unclear. This CDR3 is built from 12 residues. Germline loops: CDR1 LGHNA, CDR2 YNFKEQ. The DNA of the CDR3 is TGTGCCAGCAGCCAAGATCGCAATGAGCAGTCCTTC. Amino acids: CASSQDRNEQSF.

The genes are TRBV29-1 and TRBJ2-7; D gene unclear. Germline V CDR1 and CDR2: SQVTM, ANQGSEA. The CDR3 is 14 residues long. The ends were cut back, 5 bases at V and 2 bases at J, with 16 bases in the middle. CDR3 in amino acids: CSVSAGGKPYEQYF. The CDR3 DNA sequence: TGCAGCGTTTCCGCAGGTGGCAAGCCCTACGAGCAGTACTTC.